This T cell receptor (beta chain) is drawn from a study of CD8 T cells in Susac syndrome. This clonotype was seen once. Included as multiple sclerosis controls were treatment-naive patients who had stable or active relapsing-remitting disease. Trimming left V 4 bases short and J 4 bases short, with 8 bases between. Germline CDR1 reads SNHLY; CDR2 reads FYNNEI. The CDR3 spans 13 residues. RNA amounts of about 0.5 to 1 ug underwent reverse transcription with random hexamers. Each CDR3 protein gets one entry after TCRdb re-called the immunoSEQ multiplex PCR reads with MiXCR. The sample has 150,000 or so distinct CDR3 sequences, roughly 94% seen once.

The receptor was derived from a human donor with multiple sclerosis. J is TRBJ1-5 and V is TRBV2, with D hard to call. Sequenced: CD4+ T cells from PBMCs. This CDR3 is CASSVYENQPQHF. The CDR3 region has the DNA TGTGCCAGCAGTGTTTACGAGAATCAGCCCCAGCATTTT.